This T cell receptor beta chain was observed in a study of shared clonotypes between healthy human individuals. With respect to this clone: What it binds is unknown.

Method: immunoSEQ multiplex PCR; TCRdb's copy keeps in-frame clones and lacks some. The table includes about 1 million clones, around 75% detected once. V lost 5 bases to trimming and J lost 5 bases; unmatched junction nucleotides: 7. The CDR3 consists of 16 residues. Germline-derived CDR1 and CDR2 are KGHSH and LQKENI. Splitting the CD4+ cells yielded a CD45RA+ naive subset and a CD45RA-negative memory subset. Findings of the study overall: Relative to their counterparts shared across all four donors, non-shared clonotypes exhibited diminished generation probabilities.

V is TRBV18 and J is TRBJ1-6; 9 positions agree with TRBD1. The TCR comes from a man younger than 35 in good health. Sequencing input: memory CD4+ T cells sorted from blood. The sample's subset: CD45RA-negative fraction. As DNA, the CDR3 is TGTGCCAGCTCATACCGACAGGGGGTCAATAATTCACCCCTCCACTTT. As protein: CASSYRQGVNNSPLHF.